What follows describes a single TCR beta chain. The record originates from a study of T cell clones after liver transplantation. Assay: immunoSEQ multiplex PCR; the TCRdb copy retains only in-frame clones and omits some. The sample includes about 76,000 clones, 70% to 90% of them seen just once. Trimming stripped 5 bases from V and 5 bases from J, with 16 bases between. The CDR3 totals 14 residues. Germline CDR1 reads SGHTA; CDR2 reads FQGNSA. This TCR was sampled from a human patient who received a liver transplant. Some T cells may have originated in the graft donor. The chain recombines TRBV7-2 with TRBJ2-7, with no clear D. The sample consisted of CD4+ T cells from blood, taken at the 22-month timepoint. The CDR3 loop is CASSPDRGRNEQYF. The DNA of the CDR3 is TGTGCCAGCAGCCCCGACCGAGGCCGGAACGAGCAGTACTTC.